Presented here are 13 T cell receptor beta chains from one specimen sequenced in a study of blood T cell dynamics during melanoma immunotherapy. The protocol was immunoSEQ multiplex PCR, while the TCRdb copy is restricted to in-frame clones and leaves out a portion. The table lists 9,500 to 14,000 clones, around four fifths of them singletons. The time point denotes: pre-treatment baseline. The sequenced sample was blood, obtained from a patient treated with checkpoint blockade. The receptor set was obtained from a human donor with melanoma.

The chain employs TRBV5-1 and TRBJ1-5; TRBD1 aligns across 7 bases. The CDR3 extends over 15 amino acids. Germline loops: CDR1 SGHRS, CDR2 YFSETQ. V dropped 0 bases and J dropped 2; count of bases not matched to a gene: 2. In nucleotides, the CDR3 is TGCGCCAGCAGCTTGGAAGGGACAGGCAATCAGCCCCAGCATTTT. Translated, it gives CASSLEGTGNQPQHF. Full variable domain (outside the CDR3, taken from reference TRBV5-1 and TRBJ1-5): KAGVTQTPRYLIKTRGQQVTLSCSPISGHRSVSWYQQTPGQGLQFLFEYFSETQRNKGNFPGRFSGRQFSNSRSEMNVSTLELGDSALYLCASSLEGTGNQPQHFGDGTRLSIL.

By share, this clone ranks as medium-sized. V is TRBV19 and J is TRBJ2-1, with 7 positions matching TRBD2. This CDR3 contains 20 residues. Trimming took 5 bases from V and 0 from J; bases not matched to a gene: 19. Germline V gene sequence: CDR1 LNHDA, CDR2 SQIVND (reference sequence). The CDR3 sequence is CASSLGLAAYKGSSYNEQFF. For the CDR3, the DNA is TGTGCCAGTAGTTTGGGGCTAGCGGCCTATAAGGGCAGCTCCTACAATGAGCAGTTCTTC.

This clone was recorded a few times. V is TRBV11-3 and J is TRBJ2-3; D is possibly TRBD1 (7 bases). V shed 5 bases and J shed 3 bases, with 18 bases lying between them. CDR3 length: 16 amino acids. CDR1 and CDR2 (germline): SGHNT, YENEEA. CDR3 DNA: TGTGCCAGCAGCGAAGGTGGAGGGGGCGAGACAGATACGCAGTATTTT. Protein sequence: CASSEGGGGETDTQYF.

This chain connects TRBV6-1 to TRBJ2-7; 9 nucleotides align to TRBD2. Trimming at V came to 0 bases and at J to 5 bases, leaving 14 bases not matched to a gene. From germline, CDR1 is MNHNS and CDR2 SASEGT. The CDR3 has 18 residues. CDR3 loop: CASSEAASGNVGSHEQYF. As DNA, the CDR3 is TGTGCCAGCAGTGAAGCGGCTAGCGGGAATGTAGGGTCTCACGAGCAGTACTTC.

The rearrangement joins TRBV18 to TRBJ1-1; 12 bases align to TRBD1. Germline V gives CDR1 KGHSH, CDR2 LQKENI. This CDR3 has 16 amino acids. The V gene end was trimmed by 3 bases and the J gene end by 5 bases; junction bases not matched to a gene: 7. The CDR3 reads CASSPTGTGGKTEAFF. The CDR3 region has the DNA TGTGCCAGCTCACCTACGGGGACAGGGGGCAAGACTGAAGCTTTCTTT.

This clone has a handful of counts. The rearrangement links TRBV18 to TRBJ2-5; D might be TRBD1 (6 bases). The CDR3 loop spans 14 amino acids. V was trimmed by 5 bases and J by 5 bases, leaving 15 bases between them. Germline assignment: CDR1 KGHSH and CDR2 LQKENI. CDR3 in DNA: TGTGCCAGCTCAAGCGGACAGCCCCCGGAGACCCAGTACTTC. Protein product: CASSSGQPPETQYF.

The chain employs TRBV25-1 and TRBJ2-2; 8 nucleotides align to TRBD1. The trim removed 4 bases at V and 1 base at J, leaving 5 bases unmatched. CDR1 MGHDK and CDR2 SYGVNS come from the germline V gene. The length of the CDR3 is 16 residues. In nucleotides, the CDR3 is TGTGCCAGCAGTGCCCGGACAGGGCTGAACACCGGGGAGCTGTTTTTT. Protein product: CASSARTGLNTGELFF.

This chain connects TRBV6-1 to TRBJ2-1; the D gene is possibly TRBD1 (5 bases). Per germline, CDR1 MNHNS and CDR2 SASEGT. Trimming stripped 3 bases from V and 3 bases from J, with 9 bases between. The CDR3 runs 14 residues. CDR3 sequence (DNA): TGTGCCAGCAGTGAGGGCCAGGGCTACAATGAGCAGTTCTTC. Amino acids: CASSEGQGYNEQFF.

V gene TRBV7-2 combines with J gene TRBJ1-6, with D possibly being TRBD1 (5 bases). The V end lost 2 bases, the J end lost 8 bases, and 13 bases lay between the germline ends. This CDR3 spans 15 amino acids. CDR1 and CDR2 (germline): SGHTA, FQGNSA. The DNA of the CDR3 is TGTGCCAGCAGCTTAATCGGGGCGCGGTATTCACCCCTCCACTTT. Protein product: CASSLIGARYSPLHF.

This chain joins TRBV10-3 and TRBJ1-1; 7 bases agree with TRBD1. Looked up from germline, CDR1 is ENHRY and CDR2 is SYGVKD. After removal of 10 bases from V and 3 bases from J, the junction contained 14 bases not matched to a gene. The CDR3 consists of 15 residues. The CDR3 sequence is CATSRGGKTHTEAFF. CDR3 bases: TGTGCCACCTCCAGAGGGGGCAAGACGCACACTGAAGCTTTCTTT.

The rearrangement links TRBV7-9 to TRBJ2-1, with D possibly being TRBD2 (6 bases). Germline lookup yields CDR1 SEHNR and CDR2 FQNEAQ (reference sequence). V shed 5 bases and J shed 6 bases, with 17 bases lying between them. The CDR3 loop spans 15 amino acids. Here the CDR3 reads CASSPKRRLGNEQFF. CDR3 in DNA: TGTGCCAGCAGCCCCAAGCGCCGACTAGGCAATGAGCAGTTCTTC.

Only one count was recorded for this clone. The chain has TRBV7-8 and TRBJ2-1; 11 bases align to TRBD2. The length of the CDR3 is 17 residues. CDR1 is SGHVS, CDR2 FQNEAQ, per germline. V lost 1 base and J lost 4; bases outside the gene matches: 6. The DNA of the CDR3 is TGTGCCAGCAGCTTAGAGGCTAGCGGGGGGCCTTACAATGAGCAGTTCTTC. Translated: CASSLEASGGPYNEQFF.

The table lists this clone with a few counts. The chain employs TRBV11-2 and TRBJ1-2; 7 bases fit TRBD1. The junction had 8 bases not matched to a gene; V was cut back by 0 bases and J by 4 bases. In germline, CDR1 is SGHAT, CDR2 FQNNGV. The CDR3 runs 16 residues. CDR3 loop: CASSLDLTGTFYGYTF. The CDR3 DNA sequence: TGTGCCAGCAGCTTAGACCTGACAGGGACCTTCTATGGCTACACCTTC.